This T cell receptor (beta chain) was captured in a study of cytomegalovirus exposure and HLA in healthy donors. About the research overall: Most genotyped donors, 65% to 90% of 398, had Caucasian-associated genetic ancestry.

Study-wide points: A later analysis linked 15,000 to 20,000 TCR beta sequences to HLA alleles at 0.05 false discovery rate.

With V trimmed by 2 bases and J by 8 bases, 8 bases remained unmatched. This CDR3 has 14 amino acids. CDR1 and CDR2 from the germline V gene are MGHDK and SYGVNS. The count of this clone is one. Its target is not known. The PCR employed 60 Vbeta primers together with 13 Jbeta primers. Sequencing used immunoSEQ multiplex PCR; TCRdb keeps in-frame clones, though not all of them. This table holds 90,000 to 110,000 clones, roughly 73% found once. The specimen sequenced was PBMCs. J is TRBJ1-2 and V is TRBV25-1, with TRBD1 identical over 7 bases. The receptor was derived from a woman between 35 and 50 years old in good health and CMV-seropositive. The CDR3 spells CASSEPGQFGGYTF. CDR3 coding DNA: TGTGCCAGCAGTGAACCGGGACAGTTTGGCGGCTACACCTTC.